A selection of T cell receptor beta chains follows, all from one sample in a study of tumor-infiltrating lymphocytes in oesophageal squamous cell carcinoma. TCRdb analysed the PCR reads with MiXCR anew, one entry per CDR3 protein. The sample lists tens of thousands of distinct CDR3 sequences; about 35% were seen once. Specimen: esophageal tumor tissue. These receptors originate from a female donor with esophageal squamous cell carcinoma. The CDR3 runs from the conserved cysteine through the conserved F or W. D genes are given only for firm matches. Clone size, where shown, is once, few, many, or a class for clones that have expanded.

abundance	d_gene	v_gene	j_gene	CDR3nt	CDR3aa
once	TRBD2	TRBV7-3	TRBJ2-5	TGTGCCAGCAGCCCCCGGAGTCCTAGAACACGTGCGGGGGTCACAGATACGCAGTACTTC	CASSPRSPRTRAGVTDTQYF
-	TRBD2	TRBV7-3	TRBJ2-5	TGTGCCAGCAGCGAAGGGGGACTAGCGAAGACCCAGTACTTC	CASSEGGLAKTQYF
-	-	TRBV6-6	TRBJ1-1	TGTGCCAGCAGTTACAAAGGTAATTCGGGGTCTGAAGCTTTCTTT	CASSYKGNSGSEAFF
-	-	TRBV6-5	TRBJ2-7	TGTGCCAGCACCGGGAGAGGGAACTACGAGCAGTACTTC	CASTGRGNYEQYF
many	TRBD2	TRBV5-6	TRBJ2-7	TGTGCCAGCAGCTCCCCAGGCGGGGGAAGCTCCTACGAGCAGTACTTC	CASSSPGGGSSYEQYF
many	-	TRBV7-2	TRBJ2-7	TGTGCCAGCAGCAAGGGTTGGAATGAGCAGTACTTC	CASSKGWNEQYF
-	-	TRBV7-7	TRBJ2-7	TGTGCTAGCAGCTTATACCCAGGGGGGCCCACCTCCTACGAGCAGTACTTC	CASSLYPGGPTSYEQYF
many	-	TRBV12-3/TRBV12-4	TRBJ1-2	TGTGCCAGCAGGCTAAGCTCTACTAACTATGGCTACACCTTC	CASRLSSTNYGYTF
-	TRBD2	TRBV27	TRBJ2-4	TGTGCCAGCAGTCCCTCGGCGGGAGACCGCACAGATACGCAGTACTTC	CASSPSAGDRTDTQYF
once	-	TRBV6-1	TRBJ2-1	TGTGCCAGTACCGGGACCAGCCTCGCGGAGCAGTTCTTC	CASTGTSLAEQFF
many	-	TRBV7-8	TRBJ2-6	-	CASSRDTLWLHLRF
many	-	TRBV27	TRBJ2-3	TGTGCCAGCAGTTTCTTGGGGGGAATCACAGATACGCAGTATTTT	CASSFLGGITDTQYF
medium-sized	-	TRBV12-3/TRBV12-4	TRBJ2-7	TGTGCCAGCAGCCGGGGGCCCGGTACCTACGAGCAGTACTTC	CASSRGPGTYEQYF
many	-	TRBV2	TRBJ2-2	TGTGCCAGCACCCTAGGGGGGAACTGGGAGCTGTTTTTT	CASTLGGNWELFF
many	TRBD1	TRBV7-3	TRBJ2-3	TGTGCCAGCAGCCACTCGACAGGGAGATTGGATACGCAGTATTTT	CASSHSTGRLDTQYF
-	-	TRBV6-1	TRBJ2-1	TGTGCCAGCAGCAAGGGGATCTGGAATGAGCAGTTCTTC	CASSKGIWNEQFF
many	TRBD2	TRBV6-6	TRBJ2-5	TGTGCCAGCAGTTACTCGACTAGCGGAGAGACCCAGTACTTC	CASSYSTSGETQYF
-	-	TRBV6-1	TRBJ2-1	TGTGCCAGCAGACCGGGGCTCTCCTACGAGCAGTTCTTC	CASRPGLSYEQFF
medium-sized	-	TRBV7-2	TRBJ2-7	TGTGCCAGCAGCCTATCCTACGAGCAGTACTTC	CASSLSYEQYF
many	-	TRBV5-1	TRBJ2-4	TGCGCCAGCAGCTCTATAGGGGGGAACGGTCGTGGGGACATTCAGTACTTC	CASSSIGGNGRGDIQYF
few	-	TRBV9	TRBJ2-1	TGTGCCAGCAGCGTCGGTGCCTACAATGAGCAGTTCTTC	CASSVGAYNEQFF
-	-	TRBV5-4	TRBJ2-3	TGTGCCAGCCGTTCCTATGGCAGATTCACAGATACGCAGTATTTT	CASRSYGRFTDTQYF
-	-	TRBV24-1	TRBJ1-1	TGTGCCACTCGGGGCCGACTGAACACTGAAGCTTTCTTT	CATRGRLNTEAFF
-	-	TRBV11-2	TRBJ2-1	TGTGCCAGCAGCCGGCAGTCCTGGGGCTCCTACAATGAGCAGTTCTTC	CASSRQSWGSYNEQFF
many	-	TRBV19	TRBJ2-2	TGTGCCAGTAGTATAGCTAAAAACACCGGGGAGCTGTTTTTT	CASSIAKNTGELFF
-	TRBD1	TRBV7-2	TRBJ2-6	TGTGCCAGCAGCCTGTCAGGGGGAGTCTCTGGGGCCAACGTCCTGACTTTC	CASSLSGGVSGANVLTF
many	TRBD2	TRBV28	TRBJ2-7	TGTGCCAGCAGAAAAACTAGCGGGGGGAACTACGAGCAGTACTTC	CASRKTSGGNYEQYF
medium-sized	-	TRBV12-3/TRBV12-4	TRBJ2-5	TGTGCCAGCAGTCCCCTTCGGGGGGCGGATCGGGAGACCCAGTACTTC	CASSPLRGADRETQYF
many	-	TRBV5-6	TRBJ2-5	TGTGCCAGCAGCCTCCAAAGGGGGGAAAGAAACCAAGAGACCCAGTACTTC	CASSLQRGERNQETQYF
many	-	TRBV4-1	TRBJ2-7	TGCGCCAGCAGCCAAGGCAGGGGGGGAGAGCAGTACTTC	CASSQGRGGEQYF
-	TRBD2	TRBV7-4	TRBJ2-5	TGTGCCAGCAGCTTAGCTCTAGCGGGAGGGTTAGATGAGCAGTACTTC	CASSLALAGGLDEQYF
-	TRBD2	TRBV7-6	TRBJ2-5	TGTGCCAGCAGCCTTATTGGGAGGGACCAAGAGACCCAGTACTTC	CASSLIGRDQETQYF
many	TRBD2	TRBV10-2	TRBJ2-1	TGCGCCAGCAGTGAGTTGGGGGGGGCCTACAATGAGCAGTTCTTC	CASSELGGAYNEQFF
many	-	TRBV7-6	TRBJ2-7	TGTGCCAGCAGCTTAGTCCTGGGTGAGCAGTACTTC	CASSLVLGEQYF
many	TRBD1	TRBV28	TRBJ1-4	TGTGCCAGCAGCCCTAACAGGGGGCTGATTAGAACTAATGAAAAACTGTTTTTT	CASSPNRGLIRTNEKLFF
many	-	TRBV10-3	TRBJ2-1	TGTGCCCTAAGGCTCCGGGACGACCACAATGAGCAGTTCTTC	CALRLRDDHNEQFF
many	TRBD1	TRBV5-1	TRBJ2-7	TGCGCCAGCAGCGGAACCGGGACAGGGCTCAGCGAGCAGTACTTC	CASSGTGTGLSEQYF
many	-	TRBV2	TRBJ2-7	TGTGCCAGCAGTGTCGGACTCTACGAGCAGTACTTC	CASSVGLYEQYF
many	TRBD2	TRBV27	TRBJ2-7	TGTGCCAGCCAATCTAGCGGTGCGAGCTACGAGCAGTACTTC	CASQSSGASYEQYF
once	-	TRBV7-8	TRBJ1-1	TGTGCCAGCAGCTTAGGAGCCAGGGCCCGAGGCACTGAAGCTTTCTTT	CASSLGARARGTEAFF
many	-	TRBV28	TRBJ1-4	TGTGCCAGCAGTTTATATGCAACTAATGAAAAACTGTTTTTT	CASSLYATNEKLFF
many	TRBD1	TRBV11-2	TRBJ1-1	TGTGCCAGCAGCGCTACAGGGGGGGCTGAAGCTTTCTTT	CASSATGGAEAFF
medium-sized	-	TRBV7-8	TRBJ2-7	TGTGCCAGCAGCTTTAAGTACGAGCAGTACTTC	CASSFKYEQYF
many	TRBD1	TRBV25-1	TRBJ1-3	TGTGCCAGCAGTGGGGTGAGGGCAGGGGGTGACTCTGGAAACACCATATATTTT	CASSGVRAGGDSGNTIYF
few	-	TRBV27	TRBJ2-1	TGTGCCAGCAGTTTAGCACCCACAGAGCCTAATGAGCAGTTCTTC	CASSLAPTEPNEQFF
-	TRBD1	TRBV15	TRBJ2-1	TGTGCCACCAGCAGATGGACAGGGAATGATGAGCAGTTCTTC	CATSRWTGNDEQFF
medium-sized	-	TRBV6-1	TRBJ2-2	TGTGCCAGCAAGAACACCGGGGAGCTGTTTTTT	CASKNTGELFF
-	-	TRBV7-8	TRBJ2-5	TGTGCCAGCAGCTTAGGGTTCGATTCACCCCTCCACTTC	CASSLGFDSPLHF
medium-sized	TRBD1	TRBV6-1	TRBJ2-7	TGTGCCAGCTCTCGGGACAGGGGGACCTACGAGCAGTACTTC	CASSRDRGTYEQYF
few	TRBD2	TRBV7-8	TRBJ2-7	TGTGCCAGCAGCTCCCGGGACTACCCTCCGAGGGAGCAGTACTTC	CASSSRDYPPREQYF
few	TRBD1	TRBV10-3	TRBJ2-6	TGTGCCATCAGTGAGTCGTCTCGAGAACGAGGGCGGGACAGGGTCTCTGGGGCCAACGTCCTGACTTTC	CAISESSRERGRDRVSGANVLTF
many	-	TRBV5-4	TRBJ2-3	TGTGCCAGCAGCTTCGGGGGTGCCAGAGAGTCAGATACGCAGTATTTT	CASSFGGARESDTQYF
-	-	TRBV7-8	TRBJ2-3	TGTGCCAGCAGCTTTCTCGGGTATCCTAGCACAGATACGCAGTATTTT	CASSFLGYPSTDTQYF
-	-	TRBV5-1	TRBJ1-4	TGCGCCAGCAGCTTGGGCCCGGGGGCAGGTGAAAAACTGTTTTTT	CASSLGPGAGEKLFF
-	TRBD2	TRBV7-8	TRBJ2-6	TGTGCCAGCAGCTTGGGACTAGCGGGAGCTGGGGCCAACGTCCTGACTTTC	CASSLGLAGAGANVLTF
-	-	TRBV7-6	TRBJ2-7	TGTGCCAGCAGCTTAGGAGTATCGGCAGGGGCCCACAATGAGCAGTACTTC	CASSLGVSAGAHNEQYF
many	-	TRBV5-6	TRBJ2-7	TGTGCCAGCAGCTTGGGCGGTCAGTTACACGAGCAGTACTTC	CASSLGGQLHEQYF